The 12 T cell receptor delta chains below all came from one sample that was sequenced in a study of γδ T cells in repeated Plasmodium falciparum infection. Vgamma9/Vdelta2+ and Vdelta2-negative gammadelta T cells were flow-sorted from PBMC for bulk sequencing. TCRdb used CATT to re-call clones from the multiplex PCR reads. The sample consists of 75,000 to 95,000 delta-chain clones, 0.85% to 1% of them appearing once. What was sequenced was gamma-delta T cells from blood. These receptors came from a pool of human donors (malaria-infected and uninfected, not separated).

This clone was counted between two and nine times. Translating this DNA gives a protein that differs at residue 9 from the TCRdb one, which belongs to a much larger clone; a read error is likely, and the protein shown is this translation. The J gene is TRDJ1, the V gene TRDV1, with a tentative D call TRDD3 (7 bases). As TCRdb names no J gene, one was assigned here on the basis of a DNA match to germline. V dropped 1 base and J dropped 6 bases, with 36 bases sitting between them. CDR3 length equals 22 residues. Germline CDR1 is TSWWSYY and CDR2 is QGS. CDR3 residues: CALGEPFLWVTTAGGRLNKLIF. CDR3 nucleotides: TGTGCTCTTGGGGAACCATTCCTATGGGTCACTACAGCTGGGGGCCGACTCAATAAACTCATCTTT.

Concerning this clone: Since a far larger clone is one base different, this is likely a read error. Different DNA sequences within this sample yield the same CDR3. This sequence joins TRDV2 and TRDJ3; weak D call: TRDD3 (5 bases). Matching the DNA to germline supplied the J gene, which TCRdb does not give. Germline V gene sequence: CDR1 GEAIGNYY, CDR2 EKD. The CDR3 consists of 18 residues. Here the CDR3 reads CACDTEGDHSWDTRQMFF. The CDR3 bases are TGTGCTTGTGACACCGAAGGGGACCACTCCTGGGACACCCGACAGATGTTTTTC.

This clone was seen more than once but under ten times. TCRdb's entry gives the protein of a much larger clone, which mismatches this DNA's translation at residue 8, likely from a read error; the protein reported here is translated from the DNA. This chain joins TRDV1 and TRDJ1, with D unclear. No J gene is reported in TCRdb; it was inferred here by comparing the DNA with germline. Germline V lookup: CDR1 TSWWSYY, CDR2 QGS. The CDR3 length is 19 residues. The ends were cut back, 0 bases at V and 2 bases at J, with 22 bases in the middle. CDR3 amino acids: CALGELEPSRSFITDKLIF. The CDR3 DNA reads TGTGCTCTTGGGGAACTAGAGCCGTCCCGGTCCTTTATTACCGATAAACTCATCTTT.

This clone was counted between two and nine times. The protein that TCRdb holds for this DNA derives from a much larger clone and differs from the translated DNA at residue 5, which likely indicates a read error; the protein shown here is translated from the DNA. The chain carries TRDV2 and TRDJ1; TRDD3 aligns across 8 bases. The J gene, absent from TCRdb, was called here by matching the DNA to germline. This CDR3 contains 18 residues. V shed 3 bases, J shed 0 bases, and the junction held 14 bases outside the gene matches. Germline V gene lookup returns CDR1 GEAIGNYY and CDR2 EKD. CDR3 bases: TGTGCCTGTGACTCCGTCTCGGGATACGCGGGGTACACCGATAAACTCATCTTT. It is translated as CACDSVSGYAGYTDKLIF.

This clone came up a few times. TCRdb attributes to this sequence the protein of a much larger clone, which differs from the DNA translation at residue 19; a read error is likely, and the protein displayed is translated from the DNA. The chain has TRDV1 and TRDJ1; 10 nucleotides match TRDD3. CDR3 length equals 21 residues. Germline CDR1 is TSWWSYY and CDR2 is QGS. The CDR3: CALGESPSFTFGGGYTDKPIF. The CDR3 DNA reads TGTGCTCTTGGGGAATCACCCTCGTTTACGTTTGGTGGGGGATACACCGATAAACCCATCTTT.

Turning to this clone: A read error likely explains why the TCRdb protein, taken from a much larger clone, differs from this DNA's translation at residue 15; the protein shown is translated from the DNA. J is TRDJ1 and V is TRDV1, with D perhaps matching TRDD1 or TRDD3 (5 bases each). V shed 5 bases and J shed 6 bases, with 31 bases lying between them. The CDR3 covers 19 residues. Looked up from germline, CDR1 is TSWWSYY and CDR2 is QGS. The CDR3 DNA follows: TGTGCTCTTGGGTCCCATTGTCCGAATAGATACCTCGCGGACAATAAACTCATCTTT. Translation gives CALGSHCPNRYLADNKLIF.

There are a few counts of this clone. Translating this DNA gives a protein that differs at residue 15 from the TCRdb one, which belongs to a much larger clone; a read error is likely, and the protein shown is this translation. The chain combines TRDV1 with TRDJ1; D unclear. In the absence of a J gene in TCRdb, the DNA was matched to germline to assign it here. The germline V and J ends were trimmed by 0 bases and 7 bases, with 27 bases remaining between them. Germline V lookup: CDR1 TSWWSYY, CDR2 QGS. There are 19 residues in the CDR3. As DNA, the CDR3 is TGTGCTCTTGGGGAACTGGGAAAATGGTGGGCCTCCCGGGACGGTAAACTCATCTTT. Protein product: CALGELGKWWASRDGKLIF.

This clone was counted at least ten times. The CDR3 nucleotides read TGTGCTCTTGGGGAACGACGCCCCTTCCTACGGAATGGAAGGTACACCGATAAACTCATCTTT. This translates into CALGERRPFLRNGRYTDKLIF. The chain is built from TRDV1 and TRDJ1; 9 positions match TRDD2. The CDR3 is 21 amino acids. The V gene end was trimmed by 1 base and the J gene end by 0 bases; junction bases not matched to a gene: 18. Germline loops: CDR1 TSWWSYY, CDR2 QGS.

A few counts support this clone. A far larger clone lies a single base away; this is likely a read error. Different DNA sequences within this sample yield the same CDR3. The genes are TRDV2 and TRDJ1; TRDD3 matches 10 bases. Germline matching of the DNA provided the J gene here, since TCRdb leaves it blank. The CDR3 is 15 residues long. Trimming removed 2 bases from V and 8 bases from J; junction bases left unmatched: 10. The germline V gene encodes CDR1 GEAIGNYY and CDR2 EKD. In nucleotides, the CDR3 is TGTGCCTGTGACAGACTGGGGGATTTTCGCGACAAACTCATCTTT. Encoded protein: CACDRLGDFRDKLIF.

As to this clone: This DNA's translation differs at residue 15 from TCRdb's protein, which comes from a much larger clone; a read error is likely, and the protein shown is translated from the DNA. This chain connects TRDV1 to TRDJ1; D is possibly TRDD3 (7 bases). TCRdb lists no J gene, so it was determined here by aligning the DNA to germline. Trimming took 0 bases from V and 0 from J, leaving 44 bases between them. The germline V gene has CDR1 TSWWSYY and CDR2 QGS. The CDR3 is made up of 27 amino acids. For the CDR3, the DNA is TGTGCTCTTGGGGAACTAGTATTTTGTCTCCTAGGCCCCCCAGCTGGGGGTCCTACTTTGTACACCGATAAACTCATCTTT. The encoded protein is CALGELVFCLLGPPAGGPTLYTDKLIF.

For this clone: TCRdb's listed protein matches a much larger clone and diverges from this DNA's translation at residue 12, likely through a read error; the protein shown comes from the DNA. The DNA of the CDR3 is TGTGCTCTTGGGAACAGGGTGCTGGCAACCGATGAACTCATCTTT. Translating gives CALGNRVLATDELIF. V usage is TRDV1 and J usage is TRDJ1; D gene ambiguous. This CDR3 is built from 15 residues. CDR1 and CDR2 from the germline V gene are TSWWSYY and QGS.

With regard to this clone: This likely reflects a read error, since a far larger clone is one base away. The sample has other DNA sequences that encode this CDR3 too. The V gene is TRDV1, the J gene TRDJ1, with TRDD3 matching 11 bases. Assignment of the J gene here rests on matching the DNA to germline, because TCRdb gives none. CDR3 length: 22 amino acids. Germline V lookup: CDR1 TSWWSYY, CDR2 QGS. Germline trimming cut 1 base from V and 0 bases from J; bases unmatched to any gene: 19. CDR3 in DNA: TGTGCTCTTGGGGAACGGAGGGAGACTGGGGGATATCAAGGGTCGTACACCGATAAACTCATCTTT. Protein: CALGERRETGGYQGSYTDKLIF.